This T cell receptor beta chain was identified during a study of shared clonotypes between healthy human individuals. Overall study: CD4 naive cells filled three plates per donor, CD4 memory three, CD8 naive two and CD8 memory one. Findings of the study overall: Naive CD4 clonotype sharing across four donors was about 5%.

CD8 memory cells included CD45RO+ cells plus CCR7-negative CD45RA+ TemRA cells. In regard to this clone: Its antigen is still unknown.

Sequenced by immunoSEQ multiplex PCR; TCRdb stores in-frame clones only, minus some. The sample lists roughly 720,000 clones, about 90% occurring once. The specimen sequenced was memory CD8+ T cells from PBMCs. Subset meaning: CD45RO+ cells pooled with CCR7-negative TemRA cells. The receptor's source is a man aged 18 to 29 in good health. Some clones in this sample may be carry-over from other donors' samples.

The CDR3 DNA sequence: TGTGCCAGCAGTTTATCTTGGCTAGCCAAAAACATTCAGTACTTC. This gives the protein CASSLSWLAKNIQYF. The chain is built from TRBV27 and TRBJ2-4, with unresolved D. The CDR3 has 15 residues. CDR1 MNHEY and CDR2 SMNVEV come from the germline V gene (reference sequence). V lost 0 bases, J lost 0 bases, and 6 bases lay in between.